Listed below are T cell receptor beta chains from one sample, sequenced in a study of tumor-infiltrating lymphocytes in oesophageal squamous cell carcinoma. TCRdb used MiXCR to reprocess the PCR reads, holding one entry per CDR3 protein. The sample lists 15,000 to 20,000 distinct CDR3 sequences, less than 50% occurring once. The specimen was normal esophageal tissue next to the tumor. The source is a female donor with esophageal squamous cell carcinoma. The CDR3 runs from the conserved cysteine through the conserved F or W. Fields, in order: D gene, clone size, J gene, V gene, CDR3 protein, CDR3 DNA. The D gene is left open where the match is weak. Clone size, where shown, is once, few, many, or a class for clones that have expanded.

TRBD2,NA,TRBJ2-5,TRBV7-2,CASSLLPGGTQYF,TGTGCCAGCAGCTTATTGCCGGGAGGAACCCAGTACTTC
TRBD2,NA,TRBJ2-5,TRBV6-2/TRBV6-3,CASRGLAQETQYF,TGTGCCAGCAGAGGACTAGCCCAAGAGACCCAGTACTTC
NA,NA,TRBJ2-1,TRBV7-3,CASSLTGYNEQFF,TGTGCCAGCAGCTTAACCGGGTACAATGAGCAGTTCTTC
TRBD1,few,TRBJ1-6,TRBV7-2,CASSTRQGGGSPLHF,TGTGCCAGCAGCACCCGACAGGGCGGTGGTTCACCCCTCCACTTT
NA,NA,TRBJ2-6,TRBV6-1,CASRTGVHVLTF,TGTGCCAGCAGGACGGGAGTACACGTCCTGACTTTC
NA,many,TRBJ2-5,TRBV19,CASSDLGETQYF,TGTGCCAGTAGTGATTTGGGGGAGACCCAGTACTTC
NA,NA,TRBJ2-3,TRBV7-2,CASSDYTYEQYF,TGTGCCAGCAGCGATTATACCTACGAGCAGTATTTT
NA,NA,TRBJ2-5,TRBV28,CASSWDDEETQYF,TGTGCCAGCAGTTGGGACGACGAAGAGACCCAGTACTTC
TRBD2,few,TRBJ2-1,TRBV7-8,CASSYTTSGTYNEQFF,TGTGCCAGCAGCTATACGACTAGCGGAACCTACAATGAGCAGTTCTTC
TRBD2,NA,TRBJ2-3,TRBV27,CASSLTPGTSTDTHYF,TGTGCCAGCAGTCTCACGCCCGGGACTAGCACAGATACGCACTATTTT
NA,many,TRBJ1-1,TRBV5-6,CASSLIGQPEDTEAFF,TGTGCCAGCAGCTTGATAGGCCAGCCGGAGGACACTGAAGCTTTCTTT
NA,few,TRBJ2-1,TRBV7-9,CASSLGGGAYNEQFF,TGTGCCAGCAGCTTAGGAGGGGGTGCCTACAATGAGCAGTTCTTC
TRBD1,NA,TRBJ1-1,TRBV6-6,CASRWDRFIAEAFF,TGTGCCAGCAGATGGGACAGATTTATCGCTGAAGCTTTCTTT
NA,few,TRBJ2-3,TRBV7-2,CASSLVTKTDTQYF,TGTGCCAGCAGCTTAGTAACTAAAACAGATACGCAGTATTTT
NA,NA,TRBJ2-5,TRBV5-6,CASSWGRTGEQYF,TGTGCCAGCAGCTGGGGACGAACAGGTGAGCAGTACTTC
TRBD1,few,TRBJ2-2,TRBV7-3,CASSTGVAGTGELFF,TGTGCCAGCAGTACAGGGGTGGCCGGCACCGGGGAGCTGTTTTTT
TRBD1,many,TRBJ1-1,TRBV28,CASSPTDREVNTEAFF,TGTGCCAGCAGTCCCACGGACAGGGAAGTTAACACTGAAGCTTTCTTT
NA,NA,TRBJ2-7,TRBV12-3/TRBV12-4,CASSLGGLYEQYF,TGTGCCAGCAGTTTAGGGGGACTCTACGAGCAGTACTTC
NA,medium-sized,TRBJ1-1,TRBV7-8,CASSLVGWGEAFF,TGTGCCAGCAGCTTAGTTGGCTGGGGTGAAGCTTTCTTT
TRBD2,NA,TRBJ2-3,TRBV28,CASSFLAGTDTQYF,TGTGCCAGCAGTTTCCTAGCGGGAACAGATACGCAGTATTTT
NA,NA,TRBJ2-7,TRBV7-4,CASTSETGANYEQYF,TGTGCCAGTACGTCTGAGACAGGTGCTAACTACGAGCAGTACTTC